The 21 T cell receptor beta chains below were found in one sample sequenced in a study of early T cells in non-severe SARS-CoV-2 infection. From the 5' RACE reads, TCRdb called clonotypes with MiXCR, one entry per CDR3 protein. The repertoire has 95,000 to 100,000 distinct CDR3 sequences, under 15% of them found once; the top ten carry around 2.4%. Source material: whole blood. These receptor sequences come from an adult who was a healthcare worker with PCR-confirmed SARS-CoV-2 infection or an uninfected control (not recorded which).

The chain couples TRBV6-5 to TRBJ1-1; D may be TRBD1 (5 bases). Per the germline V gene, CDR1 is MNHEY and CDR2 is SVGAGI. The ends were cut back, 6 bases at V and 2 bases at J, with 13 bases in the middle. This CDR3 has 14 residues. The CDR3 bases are TGTGCCAGCAGCCTACAGGCCGTTAACACTGAAGCTTTCTTT. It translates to CASSLQAVNTEAFF.

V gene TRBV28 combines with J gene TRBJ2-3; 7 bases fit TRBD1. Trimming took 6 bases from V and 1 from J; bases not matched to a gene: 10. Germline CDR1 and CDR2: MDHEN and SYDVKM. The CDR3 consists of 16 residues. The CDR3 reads CASRQHRGGGTDTQYF. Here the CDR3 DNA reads TGTGCCAGCAGGCAACACAGGGGTGGTGGCACAGATACGCAGTATTTT.

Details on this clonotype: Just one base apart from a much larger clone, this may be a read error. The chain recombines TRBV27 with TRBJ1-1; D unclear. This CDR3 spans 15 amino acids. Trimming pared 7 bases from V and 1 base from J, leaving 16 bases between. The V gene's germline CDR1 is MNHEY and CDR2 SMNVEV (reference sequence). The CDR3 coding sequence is TGTGCCAGCATCCCTTTAGAGGCGGCGAACACTGAAGCTTTCTTT. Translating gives CASIPLEAANTEAFF.

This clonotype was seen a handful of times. This chain's CDR3 is CASSRLKGEKLFF. CDR3 DNA sequence: TGTGCCAGCTCACGGTTGAAGGGGGAAAAACTGTTTTTT. This chain joins TRBV18 and TRBJ1-4, with a weak D call TRBD1 (5 bases). CDR3 length: 13 residues. The V end lost 4 bases, the J end lost 8 bases, and 11 bases lay between the germline ends. Germline V gives CDR1 KGHSH, CDR2 LQKENI.

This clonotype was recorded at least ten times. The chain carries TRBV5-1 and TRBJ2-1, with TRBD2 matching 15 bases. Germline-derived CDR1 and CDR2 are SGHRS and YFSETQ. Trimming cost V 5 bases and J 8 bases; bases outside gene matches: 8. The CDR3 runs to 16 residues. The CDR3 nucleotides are TGCGCCAGCAGTACACAGGGACTAGCGGGGGGAGATGAGCAGTTCTTC. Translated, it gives CASSTQGLAGGDEQFF.

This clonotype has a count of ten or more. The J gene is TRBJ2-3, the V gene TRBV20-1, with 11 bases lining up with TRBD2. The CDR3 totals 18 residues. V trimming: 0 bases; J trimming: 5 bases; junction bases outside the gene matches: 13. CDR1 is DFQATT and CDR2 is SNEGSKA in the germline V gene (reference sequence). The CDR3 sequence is CSARDRVRLAGGRDTQYF. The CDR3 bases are TGCAGTGCTAGAGATCGGGTTAGGCTAGCGGGGGGACGAGATACGCAGTATTTT.

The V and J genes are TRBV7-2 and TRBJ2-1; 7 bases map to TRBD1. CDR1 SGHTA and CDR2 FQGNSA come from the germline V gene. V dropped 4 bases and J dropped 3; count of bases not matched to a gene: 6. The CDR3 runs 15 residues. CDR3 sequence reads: CASSSDREFYNEQFF. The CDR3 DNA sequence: TGTGCCAGCAGCTCTGACAGGGAATTCTACAATGAGCAGTTCTTC.

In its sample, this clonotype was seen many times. CDR3 nucleotide sequence: TGTGCCAGCAGTCGTAGCGGGGGGGCTCGACTTAGGTCCTACGAGCAGTACTTC. Protein product: CASSRSGGARLRSYEQYF. V gene TRBV27 combines with J gene TRBJ2-7; TRBD2 matches at 11 bases. V gave up 5 bases and J gave up 1 base; unmatched junction bases: 13. The CDR3 extends over 18 amino acids. Germline-derived CDR1 and CDR2 are MNHEY and SMNVEV (reference sequence).

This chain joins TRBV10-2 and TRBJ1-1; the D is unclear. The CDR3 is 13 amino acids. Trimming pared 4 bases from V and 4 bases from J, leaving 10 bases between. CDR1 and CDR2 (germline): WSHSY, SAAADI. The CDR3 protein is CASSVKGSTEAFF. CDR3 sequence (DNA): TGCGCCAGCAGTGTGAAGGGATCCACTGAAGCTTTCTTT.

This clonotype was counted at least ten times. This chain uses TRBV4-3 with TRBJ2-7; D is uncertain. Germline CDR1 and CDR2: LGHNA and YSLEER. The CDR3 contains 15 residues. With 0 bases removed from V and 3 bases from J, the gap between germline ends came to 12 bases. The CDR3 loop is CASSQDSGPNYEQYF. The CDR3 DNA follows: TGCGCCAGCAGCCAAGATTCGGGTCCCAACTACGAGCAGTACTTC.

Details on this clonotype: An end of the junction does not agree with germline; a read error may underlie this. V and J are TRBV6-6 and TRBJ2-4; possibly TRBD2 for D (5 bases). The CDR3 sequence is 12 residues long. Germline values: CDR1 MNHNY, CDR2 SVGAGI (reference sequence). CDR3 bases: TGTGCCAGCAGTTACCGCGGACCCCCGGAGGACTTC. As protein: CASSYRGPPEDF.

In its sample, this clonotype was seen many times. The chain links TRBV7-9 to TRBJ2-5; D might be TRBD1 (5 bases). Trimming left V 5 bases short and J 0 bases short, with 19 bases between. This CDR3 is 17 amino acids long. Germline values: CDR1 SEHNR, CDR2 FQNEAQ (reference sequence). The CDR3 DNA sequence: TGTGCCAGCAGCCGACCTCAGGGATTTGGGTACCAAGAGACCCAGTACTTC. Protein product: CASSRPQGFGYQETQYF.

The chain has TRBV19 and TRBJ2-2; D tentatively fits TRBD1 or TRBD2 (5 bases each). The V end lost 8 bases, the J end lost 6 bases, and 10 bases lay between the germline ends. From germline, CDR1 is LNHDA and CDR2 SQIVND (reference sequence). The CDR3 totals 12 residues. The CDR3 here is CASYQGPGELFF. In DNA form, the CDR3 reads TGTGCCAGTTATCAGGGACCCGGGGAGCTGTTTTTT.

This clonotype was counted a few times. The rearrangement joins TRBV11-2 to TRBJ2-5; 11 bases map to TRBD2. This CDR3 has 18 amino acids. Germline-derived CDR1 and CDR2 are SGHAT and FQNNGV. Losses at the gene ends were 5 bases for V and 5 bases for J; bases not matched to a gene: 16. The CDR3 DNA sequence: TGTGCCAGCAGCCCCAGAAGGTTTCTAGCGGGGGGAGAGGAGACCCAGTACTTC. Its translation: CASSPRRFLAGGEETQYF.

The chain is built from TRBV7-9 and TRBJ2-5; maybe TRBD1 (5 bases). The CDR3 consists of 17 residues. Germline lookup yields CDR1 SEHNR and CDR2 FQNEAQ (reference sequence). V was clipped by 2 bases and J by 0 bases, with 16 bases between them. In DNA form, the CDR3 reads TGTGCCAGCAGCTTAAGGGGCGGTGTCAGGGACCAAGAGACCCAGTACTTC. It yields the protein CASSLRGGVRDQETQYF.

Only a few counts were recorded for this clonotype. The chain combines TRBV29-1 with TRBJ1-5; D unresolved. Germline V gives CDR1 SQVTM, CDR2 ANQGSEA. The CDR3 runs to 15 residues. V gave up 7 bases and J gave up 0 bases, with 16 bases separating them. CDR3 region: CSAWLESYSNQPQHF. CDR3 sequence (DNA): TGCAGCGCGTGGCTCGAGAGTTATAGCAATCAGCCCCAGCATTTT.

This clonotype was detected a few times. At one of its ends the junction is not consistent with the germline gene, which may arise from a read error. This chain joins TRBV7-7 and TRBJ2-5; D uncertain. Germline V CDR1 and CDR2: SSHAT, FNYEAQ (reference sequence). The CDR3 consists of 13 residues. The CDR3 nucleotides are TGTGCTAGCAGCCCCTCCCCGATCGGGACCCAGTACTTC. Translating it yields CASSPSPIGTQYF.

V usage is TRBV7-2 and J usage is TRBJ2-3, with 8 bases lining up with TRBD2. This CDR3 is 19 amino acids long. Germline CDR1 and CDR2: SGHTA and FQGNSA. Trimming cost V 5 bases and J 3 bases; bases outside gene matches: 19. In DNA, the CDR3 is TGTGCCAGCAGCCGGGAGGGGATGGGACCCAGGGGAGGGACAGATACGCAGTATTTT. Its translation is CASSREGMGPRGGTDTQYF.

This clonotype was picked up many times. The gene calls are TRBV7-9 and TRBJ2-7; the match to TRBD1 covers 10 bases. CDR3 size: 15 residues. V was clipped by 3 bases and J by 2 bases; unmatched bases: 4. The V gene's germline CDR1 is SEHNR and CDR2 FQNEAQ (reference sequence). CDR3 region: CASSFDRGRAYEQYF. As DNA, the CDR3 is TGTGCCAGCAGCTTTGACAGGGGGCGAGCCTACGAGCAGTACTTC.

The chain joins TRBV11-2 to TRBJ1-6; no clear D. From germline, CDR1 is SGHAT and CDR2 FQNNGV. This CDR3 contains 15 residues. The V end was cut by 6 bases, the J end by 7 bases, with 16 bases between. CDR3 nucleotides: TGTGCCAGCAGACGAATTGGTACCAAGAATTCACCCCTCCACTTT. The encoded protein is CASRRIGTKNSPLHF.

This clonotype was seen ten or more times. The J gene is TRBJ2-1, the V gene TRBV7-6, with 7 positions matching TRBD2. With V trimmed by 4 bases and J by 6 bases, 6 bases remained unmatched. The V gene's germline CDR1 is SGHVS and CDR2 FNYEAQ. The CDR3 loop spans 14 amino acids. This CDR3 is CASSSAGELNEQFF. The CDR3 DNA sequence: TGTGCCAGCAGCTCGGCGGGGGAACTCAATGAGCAGTTCTTC. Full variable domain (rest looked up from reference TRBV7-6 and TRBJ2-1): GAGVSQSPRYKVTKRGQDVALRCDPISGHVSLYWYRQALGQGPEFLTYFNYEAQQDKSGLPNDRFSAERPEGSISTLTIQRTEQRDSAMYRCASSSAGELNEQFFGPGTRLTVL.